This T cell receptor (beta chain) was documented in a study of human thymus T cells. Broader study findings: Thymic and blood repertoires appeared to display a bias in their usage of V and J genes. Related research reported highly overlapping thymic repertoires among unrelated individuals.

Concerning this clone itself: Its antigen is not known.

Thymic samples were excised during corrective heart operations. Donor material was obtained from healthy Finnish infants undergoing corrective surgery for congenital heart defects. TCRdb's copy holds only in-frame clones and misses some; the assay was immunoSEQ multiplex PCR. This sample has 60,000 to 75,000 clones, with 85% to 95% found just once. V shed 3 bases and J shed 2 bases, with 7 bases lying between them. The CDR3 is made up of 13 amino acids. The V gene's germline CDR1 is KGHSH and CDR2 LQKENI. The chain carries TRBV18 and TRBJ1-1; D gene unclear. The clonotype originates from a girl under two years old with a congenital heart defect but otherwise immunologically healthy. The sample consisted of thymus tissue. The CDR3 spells CASSPSVNTEAFF. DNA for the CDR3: TGTGCCAGCTCACCGTCGGTTAACACTGAAGCTTTCTTT. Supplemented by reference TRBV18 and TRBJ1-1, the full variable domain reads NAGVMQNPRHLVRRRGQEARLRCSPMKGHSHVYWYRQLPEEGLKFMVYLQKENIIDESGMPKERFSAEFPKEGPSILRIQQVVRGDSAAYFCASSPSVNTEAFFGQGTRLTVV.